This T cell receptor (beta chain) was sequenced in a study of blood T cells in healthy people across ages. Peripheral blood samples of 9 to 10 milliliters were drawn from each donor. In germline, CDR1 is MNHNY, CDR2 SVGAGI (reference sequence). This CDR3 spans 12 amino acids. The use of a sample-barcoded 5' primer and a J-beta primer mix characterized a second PCR of 7 to 11 cycles. In TCRdb, the 5' RACE reads were re-called with MiXCR into one record per CDR3 protein. The data show some 1,800,000 distinct CDR3 sequences, with more than 35% seen just once and roughly 23% held by the top ten. General observations from the study: A strong correlation was seen between TCR beta diversity and naive T cell percentage.

On this clonotype itself: No antigen is known for it. The germline gene is not matched at one end of the junction; a read error may be the cause.

Sequencing was carried out using blood. The chain couples TRBV6-6 to TRBJ2-7, with D unresolved. This TCR derives from a human donor in good health. In DNA form, the CDR3 reads TGTGCCAGCAGCTACTCGAGGACCGAGCAGTACTTC. Protein sequence: CASSYSRTEQYF.